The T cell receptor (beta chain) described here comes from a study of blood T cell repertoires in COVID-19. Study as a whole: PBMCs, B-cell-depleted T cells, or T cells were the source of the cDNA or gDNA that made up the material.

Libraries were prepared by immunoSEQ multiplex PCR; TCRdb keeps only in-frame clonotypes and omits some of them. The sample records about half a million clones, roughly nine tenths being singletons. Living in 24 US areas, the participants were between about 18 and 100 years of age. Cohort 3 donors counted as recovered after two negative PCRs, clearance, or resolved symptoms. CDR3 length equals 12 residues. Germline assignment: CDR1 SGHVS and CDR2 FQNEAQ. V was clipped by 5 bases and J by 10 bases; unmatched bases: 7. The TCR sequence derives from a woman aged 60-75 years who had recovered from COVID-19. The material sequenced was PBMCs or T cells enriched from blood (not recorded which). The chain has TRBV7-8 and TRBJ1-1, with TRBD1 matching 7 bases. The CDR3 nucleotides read TGTGCCAGCAGCCCCGGGGACAGAGTAGCTTTCTTT. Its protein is CASSPGDRVAFF.